This T cell receptor (beta chain) was captured in a study of brain metastases from non-small cell lung cancer. Findings and caveats of the study: Compared with primary tumors, brain metastases showed less T-cell infiltration. T-cell clones appeared expanded in approximately 64% of brain metastases relative to matched primary tumors. Brain metastases shared most TCR repertoire with primaries, with sparse T cells.

Germline CDR1 is KGHSH and CDR2 is LQKENI. The V and J ends lost 4 bases and 7 bases respectively, with 8 bases between them. CDR3 length: 13 amino acids. Turning to this clone: Its antigen is still unknown.

This table comes from immunoSEQ multiplex PCR, and its TCRdb copy is limited to in-frame clones, with some not included. The table includes approximately 4,400 clones, roughly 80% detected once. This clonotype was sampled from a donor at least 40 years old with non-small cell lung cancer. Sequencing input: primary lung tumor tissue. The chain uses TRBV18 and TRBJ1-6; D gene unclear. The CDR3, as DNA: TGTGCCAGCTCACAGCAGGAGAATTCACCCCTCCACTTT. Translation gives CASSQQENSPLHF.